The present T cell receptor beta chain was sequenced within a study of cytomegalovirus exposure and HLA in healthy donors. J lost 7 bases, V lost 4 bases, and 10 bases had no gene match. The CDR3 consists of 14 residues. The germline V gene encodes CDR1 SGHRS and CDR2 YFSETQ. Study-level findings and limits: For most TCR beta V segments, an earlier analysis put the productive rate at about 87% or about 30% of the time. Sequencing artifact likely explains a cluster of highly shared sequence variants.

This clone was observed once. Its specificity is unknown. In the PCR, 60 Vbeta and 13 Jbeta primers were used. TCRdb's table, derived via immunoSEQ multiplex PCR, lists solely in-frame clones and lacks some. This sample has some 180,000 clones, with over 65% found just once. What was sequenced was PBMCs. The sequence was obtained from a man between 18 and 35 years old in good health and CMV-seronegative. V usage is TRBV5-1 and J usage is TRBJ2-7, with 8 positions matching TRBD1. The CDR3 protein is CASSPGGTGSEQYF. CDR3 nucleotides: TGCGCCAGCAGCCCTGGGGGGACAGGCTCAGAGCAGTACTTC.